The clone carrying this T cell receptor (beta chain) was observed a few times. Its antigen is unknown. Using its own MiXCR run on the reads, TCRdb lists one record per CDR3 protein. The data show a few hundred thousand distinct CDR3 sequences, with 15% to 20% seen just once and 8.7% held by the top ten. The CDR3 has 13 residues. V shed 3 bases and J shed 4 bases, with 9 bases lying between them. The source of the sample is a study of T cell repertoires in cytomegalovirus infection. Overall study context: Indications of both CMV infection and matching HLA type were provided by public TCR beta signatures.

Study results and caveats: CMV-specific TCR beta clonotypes restricted by HLA-C were the ones dominating the ex vivo response.

Sequenced material: PBMCs. This TCR derives from a human donor in good health (CMV status not recorded). Some clones in this sample may be carry-over from other donors' samples. The chain carries TRBV12-3 or TRBV12-4 and TRBJ1-2, with D unresolved. CDR3: CASSFERVYGYTF. Written as DNA, the CDR3 is TGTGCCAGCAGTTTTGAACGGGTCTATGGCTACACCTTC.